Each of the 28 T cell receptor beta chains below was sequenced from the same sample in a study of CD8+CD57+ T cells in acquired aplastic anemia (dated by TCRdb to the late 2010s). Sequenced using an Illumina HiSeq 2000. Genomic DNA was used as template for profiling of TCR beta VDJ combinations and CDR3 sequences. TCRdb itself trimmed the public reads at Q25 with fastp, ran MiXCR and retained productive beta chains. Records with the same CDR3 protein are collapsed into one entry carrying the most frequent genes and DNA. This sample is represented by some 160,000 distinct CDR3 sequences; less than 50% of them were singletons. The top ten hold under 40% of the sample. Flow cytometry had shown CD8+CD57+ cell expansion in the patients selected for sequencing. The source material was sorted CD4+, CD8+, or CD8+CD57+ T cells (not recorded which) from PBMCs. The receptors were sampled from a human donor with aplastic anemia.

This clonotype was detected a few times. This may arise from a read error, as a much more abundant clone is one base away. The chain employs TRBV7-7 and TRBJ2-2; D is perhaps TRBD1 or TRBD2 (5 bases each). The CDR3 totals 15 residues. Germline assignment: CDR1 SSHAT and CDR2 FNYEAQ (reference sequence). The chain's CDR3 is CASSSRVGNTGVLFF. The CDR3, as DNA: TGTGCTAGCAGCTCCAGGGTAGGGAACACCGGGGTGCTGTTTTTT.

This clonotype has a count of ten or more. The J gene is TRBJ2-4, the V gene TRBV2, with D possibly TRBD1 on 6 matching bases. CDR1 is SNHLY, CDR2 FYNNEI, per germline. The CDR3 runs to 16 residues. V shed 4 bases and J shed 0 bases, with 13 bases lying between them. For the CDR3, the DNA is TGTGCCAGCAGTGGAGACAGGCCGTTAGCCAAAAACATTCAGTACTTC. Translation: CASSGDRPLAKNIQYF.

The rearrangement joins TRBV6-1 to TRBJ1-3; no clear D. The CDR3 runs 13 residues. Germline loops: CDR1 MNHNS, CDR2 SASEGT. With 8 bases removed from V and 6 bases from J, the gap between germline ends came to 14 bases. The CDR3 loop reads CASGMERKNTIYF. CDR3 sequence (DNA): TGTGCCAGCGGAATGGAACGGAAAAACACCATATATTTT.

As concerns this clonotype: The CDR3 ends on some other residue instead of the conserved phenylalanine or tryptophan, so this is likely a read error. This chain uses TRBV3-1 with TRBJ1-1; possibly TRBD1 for D (5 bases). Looked up from germline, CDR1 is LGHDT and CDR2 is YNNKEL (reference sequence). Trimming left V 0 bases short and J 0 bases short, with 11 bases between. This CDR3 spans 16 amino acids. The CDR3 loop reads CASSQDRVFLNTEAFS. The CDR3 bases are TGTGCCAGCAGCCAAGACAGGGTGTTTTTGAACACTGAAGCTTTCTCT.

The chain combines TRBV20-1 with TRBJ1-2; TRBD1 aligns across 8 bases. The CDR3 runs to 14 residues. V gave up 3 bases and J gave up 4 bases; unmatched junction bases: 7. The germline CDR1 and CDR2 sequences are DFQATT and SNEGSKA (reference sequence). The DNA for the CDR3 is TGCAGTGCTAGTGAGGCAGGGGGCGCCTATGGCTACACCTTC. Amino acid sequence: CSASEAGGAYGYTF.

The chain is built from TRBV19 and TRBJ1-6; D gene ambiguous. CDR1 LNHDA and CDR2 SQIVND come from the germline V gene (reference sequence). The length of the CDR3 is 16 residues. The V end lost 5 bases, the J end lost 5 bases, and 16 bases lay between the germline ends. The CDR3 here is CASSLNIGPDNSPLHF. CDR3 in DNA: TGTGCCAGTAGTTTAAACATTGGACCCGATAATTCACCCCTCCACTTT. The complete variable domain, with remaining parts taken from reference TRBV19 and TRBJ1-6, reads DGGITQSPKYLFRKEGQNVTLSCEQNLNHDAMYWYRQDPGQGLRLIYYSQIVNDFQKGDIAEGYSVSREKKESFPLTVTSAQKNPTAFYLCASSLNIGPDNSPLHFGNGTRLTVT.

This clonotype was seen at least ten times. J is TRBJ1-1 and V is TRBV7-9; D gene ambiguous. CDR3 length: 13 amino acids. From germline, CDR1 is SEHNR and CDR2 FQNEAQ (reference sequence). V was pared by 5 bases and J by 8 bases, with 15 bases between. The CDR3 region has the DNA TGTGCCAGCAGCCCGACCTGGATCGCGGAAGCTTTCTTT. Translated: CASSPTWIAEAFF.

This sequence joins TRBV2 and TRBJ1-1; D ambiguous. Trimming removed 3 bases from V and 4 bases from J, with 12 bases in between. The CDR3 length is 14 residues. The V gene's germline CDR1 is SNHLY and CDR2 FYNNEI. This CDR3 reads CASSEGPVGTEAFF. CDR3 coding DNA: TGTGCCAGCAGTGAGGGTCCGGTGGGCACTGAAGCTTTCTTT. The variable domain in full, completed from reference TRBV2 and TRBJ1-1, reads EPEVTQTPSHQVTQMGQEVILRCVPISNHLYFYWYRQILGQKVEFLVSFYNNEISEKSEIFDDQFSVERPDGSNFTLKIRSTKLEDSAMYFCASSEGPVGTEAFFGQGTRLTVV.

Comments on this clonotype: This may arise from a read error, as a much more abundant clone is one base away. The V and J genes are TRBV6-2 or TRBV6-3 and TRBJ2-7; TRBD1 matches 7 bases. V dropped 6 bases and J dropped 8; count of bases not matched to a gene: 10. The CDR3 is 13 amino acids. Germline V gene data show CDR1 as MNHEY and CDR2 as SVGEGT. The CDR3 protein is CASSSRQGDKQYF. The CDR3 region has the DNA TGTGCCAGCAGCTCTAGACAGGGAGACAAGCAGTACTTC.

This clonotype was observed a few times. The chain has TRBV19 and TRBJ2-5; 9 bases fit TRBD1. This CDR3 comprises 13 residues. In germline, CDR1 is LNHDA, CDR2 SQIVND (reference sequence). The trim removed 6 bases at V and 4 bases at J, leaving 3 bases unmatched. The CDR3 is CASRDRGRETQYF. The DNA of the CDR3 is TGTGCCAGTAGGGACAGGGGAAGAGAGACCCAGTACTTC.

This clonotype was counted at least ten times. The rearrangement joins TRBV10-3 to TRBJ2-2, with D uncertain. The germline V gene encodes CDR1 ENHRY and CDR2 SYGVKD. The V and J ends lost 7 bases and 1 base respectively, with 10 bases between them. The CDR3 is made up of 14 amino acids. The CDR3 loop is CAINGLGNTGELFF. The CDR3 region has the DNA TGTGCCATCAATGGGCTCGGGAACACCGGGGAGCTGTTTTTT.

This clonotype was found many times. This chain joins TRBV12-3 or TRBV12-4 and TRBJ2-3; D is possibly TRBD2 (5 bases). Trimming stripped 5 bases from V and 0 bases from J, with 15 bases between. The CDR3 loop spans 16 amino acids. The CDR3 loop reads CASSGRISGSTDTQYF. The CDR3 DNA reads TGTGCCAGCAGTGGCCGGATAAGCGGAAGCACAGATACGCAGTATTTT.

Remarks on this clonotype: Being one base from a much bigger clone, this may be a read error. The chain links TRBV6-5 to TRBJ2-7; the D gene is possibly TRBD1 (6 bases). Germline CDR1 is MNHEY and CDR2 is SVGAGI. Between the trimmed V and J ends, which lost 7 bases and 7 bases, there was a span of 17 bases. This CDR3 has 13 residues. This CDR3 is CASNSTGPLEQYF. The CDR3 DNA follows: TGTGCCAGCAATTCGACAGGCCCCTTGGAGCAGTACTTC.

This rearrangement joins TRBV10-3 to TRBJ1-6; TRBD1 agrees at 8 bases. From germline, CDR1 is ENHRY and CDR2 SYGVKD. The CDR3 totals 13 residues. Unmatched junction bases numbered 7, after V lost 11 bases and J lost 7 bases. The CDR3 region has the DNA TGTGCCCACAGGGGGGGTGAAAATTCACCCCTCCACTTT. Protein: CAHRGGENSPLHF.

The J gene is TRBJ1-6, the V gene TRBV7-9; possible D gene TRBD1, 6 bases. CDR3 length equals 14 residues. The germline V gene encodes CDR1 SEHNR and CDR2 FQNEAQ (reference sequence). The V gene lost 1 base and the J gene lost 9 bases, with 10 bases spanning the gap. This CDR3 is CASSLVGGRSPLHF. The CDR3 bases are TGTGCCAGCAGCTTAGTTGGGGGCCGTTCACCCCTCCACTTT.

This clonotype has more than one count but fewer than ten. CDR3 in amino acids: CASSLGQGAEQYF. In nucleotides, the CDR3 is TGTGCCAGCAGCTTAGGGCAGGGAGCCGAGCAGTACTTC. J is TRBJ2-7 and V is TRBV7-3, with D tentatively TRBD1 or TRBD2 (5 bases each). Looked up from germline, CDR1 is SGHTA and CDR2 is FQGTGA. The CDR3 spans 13 residues. The V end was cut by 2 bases, the J end by 6 bases, with 11 bases between.

This clonotype was observed many times. The chain recombines TRBV15 with TRBJ2-7; D gene uncertain. CDR1 and CDR2 (germline): LNHNV, YYDKDF (reference sequence). This CDR3 region has 13 residues. Trimming cost V 7 bases and J 3 bases, with 13 bases left between them. The CDR3 reads CATTTELSYEQYF. CDR3 nucleotides: TGTGCCACCACCACGGAACTGAGCTACGAGCAGTACTTC.

This clonotype was observed many times. The rearrangement uses TRBV6-1 and TRBJ2-2, with a possible D match to TRBD2 (6 bases). V lost 2 bases, J lost 4 bases, and 11 bases lay in between. Germline V gives CDR1 MNHNS, CDR2 SASEGT. This CDR3 has 15 amino acids. The CDR3 region has the DNA TGTGCCAGCAGTGAACCCCAGGAGGGCACCGGGGAGCTGTTTTTT. Protein sequence: CASSEPQEGTGELFF.

The CDR3 coding sequence is TGTGCCAGCAGCGGACGACAAAACTCTGGAAACACCATATATTTT. Protein sequence: CASSGRQNSGNTIYF. The chain uses TRBV11-2 and TRBJ1-3; no clear D gene. The CDR3 extends over 15 amino acids. V shed 5 bases and J shed 0 bases, with 11 bases lying between them. Germline V gene sequence: CDR1 SGHAT, CDR2 FQNNGV.

With regard to this clonotype: This may be a read error: a much more frequent sequence differs by one nucleotide. The chain recombines TRBV12-3 or TRBV12-4 with TRBJ2-1; D gene uncertain. V lost 6 bases and J lost 1, with 13 bases in between. The CDR3 totals 15 residues. The CDR3 here is CASRESDLSYNEQFF. As DNA, the CDR3 is TGTGCCAGCAGAGAGTCAGACCTATCCTACAATGAGCAGTTCTTC.

The rearrangement links TRBV29-1 to TRBJ2-2; D not resolved. Per germline, CDR1 SQVTM and CDR2 ANQGSEA. CDR3 size: 14 residues. Trimming shortened V by 6 bases and J by 2 bases, and 13 bases separated the two germline ends. CDR3 DNA: TGCAGCGTCATGATTACGCTAAACACCGGGGAGCTGTTTTTT. It codes for CSVMITLNTGELFF.

This clonotype was picked up one time. V gene TRBV19 combines with J gene TRBJ1-5; 7 bases align to TRBD1. V gave up 8 bases and J gave up 8 bases; unmatched junction bases: 6. This CDR3 contains 12 residues. Germline assignment: CDR1 LNHDA and CDR2 SQIVND (reference sequence). CDR3 DNA sequence: TGTGCCAGTCAGACAGGGTCGGAGCCCCAGCATTTT. Translation: CASQTGSEPQHF.

The CDR3 region has the DNA TGCAGTGCTAGACAGGCCGTCTACGAGCAGTACTTC. Its translation: CSARQAVYEQYF. The V call is TRBV20-1, the J call TRBJ2-7; no clear D. The CDR3 extends over 12 amino acids. Trimming shortened V by 2 bases and J by 3 bases, and 8 bases separated the two germline ends. Germline loops: CDR1 DFQATT, CDR2 SNEGSKA (reference sequence).

This clonotype was recorded many times. The chain carries TRBV29-1 and TRBJ1-2; 9 nucleotides match TRBD1. The CDR3 totals 14 residues. Losses at the gene ends were 6 bases for V and 5 bases for J; bases not matched to a gene: 10. Germline lookup yields CDR1 SQVTM and CDR2 ANQGSEA. CDR3 sequence reads: CSVRDRVNEYGYTF. The CDR3 nucleotides are TGCAGCGTAAGGGACAGGGTTAATGAATATGGCTACACCTTC.

This clonotype was observed once. This chain uses TRBV20-1 with TRBJ2-7, with 13 bases lining up with TRBD2. The CDR3 totals 15 residues. J was trimmed by 0 bases and V by 6 bases; bases with no gene match: 5. Per germline, CDR1 DFQATT and CDR2 SNEGSKA (reference sequence). For the CDR3, the DNA is TGCAGTGCCAAGGGACTAGCGGGATCCTCCTACGAGCAGTACTTC. This gives the protein CSAKGLAGSSYEQYF.

This clonotype appeared many times. The chain couples TRBV27 to TRBJ2-7; maybe TRBD1 (6 bases). From germline, CDR1 is MNHEY and CDR2 SMNVEV (reference sequence). This CDR3 is built from 13 residues. V was shortened by 9 bases and J by 3 bases, with 15 bases between the two germline ends. CDR3 region: CASSLTGRYEQYF. In DNA, the CDR3 is TGTGCCAGTAGCTTGACAGGACGCTACGAGCAGTACTTC.

The chain couples TRBV2 to TRBJ1-5; 7 bases line up with TRBD1. CDR1 and CDR2 from the germline V gene are SNHLY and FYNNEI. CDR3 length equals 14 residues. J gave up 7 bases and V 4 bases, and 7 bases lay outside the gene matches. The CDR3 protein is CASSVEGARQPQHF. The CDR3 nucleotides read TGTGCCAGCAGTGTTGAGGGGGCTAGGCAGCCCCAGCATTTT.

This rearrangement joins TRBV29-1 to TRBJ2-5; possible D gene TRBD1, 5 bases. Germline V gives CDR1 SQVTM, CDR2 ANQGSEA. V was cut by 7 bases and J by 14 bases, with 20 bases left in between. CDR3 size: 11 residues. CDR3 sequence: CSAIEASGKYF. Written as DNA, the CDR3 is TGCAGCGCTATTGAGGCCTCAGGGAAATACTTC.